The rows below give T cell receptor beta chains drawn from one sample of a study of cytomegalovirus exposure and HLA in healthy donors. TCRdb keeps only in-frame clones here, not all; method: immunoSEQ multiplex PCR. The sample holds roughly 200,000 clones, approximately 80% seen once. The sample consisted of PBMCs. These receptors were collected from a female donor in good health and CMV-seronegative. CDR3s include the opening cysteine and the closing phenylalanine or tryptophan. D genes are given only for firm matches. Where a row states a size, it is once, few, many or the class of an expanded clone; other rows omit it.

clone_size,v_call,cdr3_length,j_call,d_call,cdr3_aa,cdr3_nt
NA,TRBV5-4,13,TRBJ1-1,NA,CASSPEQGFEAFF,TGTGCCAGCAGCCCGGAACAGGGTTTTGAAGCTTTCTTT
few,TRBV27,14,TRBJ2-6,NA,CASSSVAGANVLTF,TGTGCCAGCAGTTCGGTGGCTGGGGCCAACGTCCTGACTTTC
NA,TRBV2,13,TRBJ2-2,TRBD1,CASRRQGGVELFF,TGTGCCAGCAGGAGACAGGGTGGTGTGGAGCTGTTTTTT
NA,TRBV9,16,TRBJ2-5,TRBD2,CASSVGRLAGKETQYF,TGTGCCAGCAGCGTAGGACGACTAGCGGGAAAAGAGACCCAGTACTTC
NA,TRBV7-2,14,TRBJ1-1,NA,CASTLQGRGAEAFF,TGTGCCAGCACCCTACAGGGCCGAGGGGCTGAAGCTTTCTTT
NA,TRBV2,14,TRBJ1-1,TRBD1,CASSADRVGTEAFF,TGTGCCAGCAGTGCTGACAGGGTGGGCACTGAAGCTTTCTTT
NA,TRBV7-8,15,TRBJ1-2,TRBD1,CASSRGQGPHYGYTF,TGTGCCAGCAGCCGTGGACAGGGGCCACACTATGGCTACACCTTC
NA,TRBV19,14,TRBJ2-3,TRBD1,CASSIGQGADTQYF,TGTGCCAGTAGTATCGGACAGGGCGCAGATACGCAGTATTTT
NA,TRBV7-8,17,TRBJ1-2,TRBD1,CASSLGTGGGRGYGYTF,TGTGCCAGCAGCTTAGGGACAGGGGGCGGACGGGGCTATGGCTACACCTTC
NA,TRBV7-9,15,TRBJ1-2,TRBD1,CSSSDNGQGREGYTF,TGTTCCAGCAGCGACAACGGACAGGGCAGGGAGGGCTACACCTTC
NA,TRBV7-9,12,TRBJ2-1,TRBD1,CASRQQGNEQFF,TGTGCCAGCAGGCAACAGGGGAATGAGCAGTTCTTC
NA,TRBV6-5,14,TRBJ2-5,NA,CASSYYLLAGSTYF,TGTGCCAGCAGTTACTACCTTTTGGCGGGGAGTACTTACTTC
NA,TRBV29-1,13,TRBJ2-3,NA,CSVDGRVQDTQYF,TGCAGCGTTGATGGCAGGGTACAAGATACGCAGTATTTT
NA,TRBV29-1,16,TRBJ2-1,TRBD2,CSVAGGLAGSYNEQFF,TGCAGCGTCGCCGGGGGACTAGCGGGGTCCTACAATGAGCAGTTCTTC
NA,TRBV9,14,TRBJ2-7,TRBD1,CASSAGDSSYEQYF,TGTGCCAGCAGCGCCGGGGACAGTTCCTACGAGCAGTACTTC
once,TRBV10-3,18,TRBJ2-7,NA,CAISESEAEASWTYEQYF,TGTGCCATCAGTGAGTCGGAAGCCGAGGCTAGTTGGACCTACGAGCAGTACTTC
NA,TRBV28,14,TRBJ1-2,TRBD1,CASSPTGGGYGYTF,TGTGCCAGCAGCCCGACAGGGGGGGGCTATGGCTACACCTTC
NA,TRBV12-5,17,TRBJ2-7,TRBD1,CASGFGDREDSPYEQYF,TGTGCTAGTGGTTTTGGGGACAGGGAAGACTCCCCCTACGAGCAGTACTTC
NA,TRBV5-4,16,TRBJ2-3,TRBD2,CASSSQTSGRGDTQYF,TGTGCCAGCAGTTCGCAGACTAGCGGGAGGGGAGATACGCAGTATTTT
NA,TRBV7-3,14,TRBJ2-3,TRBD2,CASSHRLAGDTQYF,TGTGCCAGCAGCCACCGACTAGCGGGAGATACGCAGTATTTT
NA,TRBV18,14,TRBJ2-7,NA,CASSPQGYGYEQYF,TGTGCCAGCTCACCACAGGGGTATGGCTACGAGCAGTACTTC
NA,TRBV13,13,TRBJ1-1,TRBD1,CASSLDRDTEAFF,TGTGCCAGCAGCTTGGACAGGGACACTGAAGCTTTCTTT
NA,TRBV27,15,TRBJ2-2,NA,CASSFRGLFTGELFF,TGTGCCAGCAGTTTTCGGGGGTTGTTCACCGGGGAGCTGTTTTTT
NA,TRBV30,14,TRBJ2-2,NA,CAWSVIRGEGELFF,TGTGCCTGGAGTGTAATCAGGGGCGAGGGGGAGCTGTTTTTT
NA,TRBV29-1,12,TRBJ2-1,NA,CSVVAVFNEQFF,TGCAGCGTTGTAGCGGTCTTCAATGAGCAGTTCTTC
NA,TRBV7-2,14,TRBJ1-2,TRBD1,CASSPTGSGYGYTF,TGTGCCAGCAGCCCGACAGGGAGCGGCTATGGCTACACCTTC
NA,TRBV10-3,16,TRBJ1-1,TRBD1,CAISNSGQGPSAEAFF,TGTGCCATCAGCAACTCGGGACAGGGGCCAAGCGCTGAAGCTTTCTTT
NA,TRBV9,20,TRBJ2-3,TRBD2,CASSVGSGTSGSRRTDTQYF,TGTGCCAGCAGCGTAGGGTCCGGGACTAGCGGGAGTCGAAGGACAGATACGCAGTATTTT